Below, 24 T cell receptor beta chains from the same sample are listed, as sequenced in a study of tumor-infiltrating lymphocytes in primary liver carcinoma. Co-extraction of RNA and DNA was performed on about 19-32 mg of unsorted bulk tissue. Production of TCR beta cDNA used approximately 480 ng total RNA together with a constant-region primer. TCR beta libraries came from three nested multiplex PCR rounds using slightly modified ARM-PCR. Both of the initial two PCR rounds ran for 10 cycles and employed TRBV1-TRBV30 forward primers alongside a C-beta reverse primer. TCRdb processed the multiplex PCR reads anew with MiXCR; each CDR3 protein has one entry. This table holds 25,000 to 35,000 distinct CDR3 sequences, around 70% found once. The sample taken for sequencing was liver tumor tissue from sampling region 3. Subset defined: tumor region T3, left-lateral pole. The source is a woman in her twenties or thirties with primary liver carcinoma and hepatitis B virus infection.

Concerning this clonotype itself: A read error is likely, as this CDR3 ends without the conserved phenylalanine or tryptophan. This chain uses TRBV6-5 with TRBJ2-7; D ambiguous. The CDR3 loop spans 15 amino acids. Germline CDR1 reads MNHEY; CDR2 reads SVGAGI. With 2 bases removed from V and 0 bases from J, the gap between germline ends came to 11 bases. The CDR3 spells CASSYEDSSSYEQYI. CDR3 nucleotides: TGTGCCAGCAGTTACGAGGATAGCAGCTCCTACGAGCAGTACATC.

CDR3 sequence (DNA): TGTGCCATCAGGGGGACCAACGGCGACAATGAGCAGTTCTTC. Protein product: CAIRGTNGDNEQFF. V is TRBV28 and J is TRBJ2-1; 7 nucleotides match TRBD1. The CDR3 totals 14 residues. Trimming removed 10 bases from V and 5 bases from J; junction bases left unmatched: 11. Germline V gene data show CDR1 as MDHEN and CDR2 as SYDVKM.

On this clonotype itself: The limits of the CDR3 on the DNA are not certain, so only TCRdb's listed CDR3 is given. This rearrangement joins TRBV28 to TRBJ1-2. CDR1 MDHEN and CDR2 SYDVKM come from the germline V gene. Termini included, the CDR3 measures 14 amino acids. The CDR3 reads CASSLRWDFYVCTF.

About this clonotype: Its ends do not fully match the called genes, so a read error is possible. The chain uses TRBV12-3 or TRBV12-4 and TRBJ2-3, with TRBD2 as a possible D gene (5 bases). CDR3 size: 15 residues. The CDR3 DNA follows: TGTGCCAGCAGTTTTCCACCTCCTAGCATAGATACGCAGTATTTC. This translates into CASSFPPPSIDTQYF.

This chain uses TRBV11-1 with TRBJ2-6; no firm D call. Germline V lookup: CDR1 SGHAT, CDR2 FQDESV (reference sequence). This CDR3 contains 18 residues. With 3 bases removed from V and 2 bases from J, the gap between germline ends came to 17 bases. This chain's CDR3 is CASSFKVTHRTGANVLTF. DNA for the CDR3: TGTGCCAGCAGCTTCAAGGTCACCCATAGGACTGGGGCCAACGTCCTGACTTTC.

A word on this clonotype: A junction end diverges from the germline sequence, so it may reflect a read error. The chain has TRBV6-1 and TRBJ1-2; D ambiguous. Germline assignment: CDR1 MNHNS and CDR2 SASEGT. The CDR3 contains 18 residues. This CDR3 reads CASCERFLVLRSNCGYTF. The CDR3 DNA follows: TGTGCCAGCTGTGAACGGTTCCTGGTCCTTAGATCTAATTGTGGCTACACCTTC.

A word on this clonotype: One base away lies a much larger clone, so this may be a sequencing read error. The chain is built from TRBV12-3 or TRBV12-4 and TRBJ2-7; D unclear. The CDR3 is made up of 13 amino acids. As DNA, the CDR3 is TGTGCCGGCAGTGTACAAGGTAAGGAGGAGCAGTACTTC. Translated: CAGSVQGKEEQYF.

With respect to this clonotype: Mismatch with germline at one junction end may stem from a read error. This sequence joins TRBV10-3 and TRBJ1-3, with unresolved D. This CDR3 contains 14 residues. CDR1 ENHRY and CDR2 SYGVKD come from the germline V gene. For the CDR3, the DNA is TGTGCCATCAGCGAATCAGTTTCTGGAAACACCTTATATTTT. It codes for CAISESVSGNTLYF.

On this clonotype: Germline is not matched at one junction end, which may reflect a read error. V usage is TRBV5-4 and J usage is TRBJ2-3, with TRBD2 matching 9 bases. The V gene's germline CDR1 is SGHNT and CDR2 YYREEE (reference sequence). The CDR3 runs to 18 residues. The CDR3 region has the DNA TGTGCCAGCGGTAACCCGGCGGTTAGCGGGAGTCGGACAGGTACGCAGTATTTT. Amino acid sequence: CASGNPAVSGSRTGTQYF.

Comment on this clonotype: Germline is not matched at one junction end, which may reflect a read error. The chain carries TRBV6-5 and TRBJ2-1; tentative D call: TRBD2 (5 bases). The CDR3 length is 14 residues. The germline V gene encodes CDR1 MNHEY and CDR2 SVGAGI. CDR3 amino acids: CACRLPDYHNEQFF. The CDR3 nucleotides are TGTGCCTGCAGACTCCCCGACTACCACAATGAGCAGTTCTTC.

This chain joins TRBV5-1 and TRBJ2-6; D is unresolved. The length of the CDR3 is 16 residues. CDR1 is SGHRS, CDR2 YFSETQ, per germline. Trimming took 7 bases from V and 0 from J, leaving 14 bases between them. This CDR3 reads CASGPLAGSGANVLTF. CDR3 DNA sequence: TGCGCCAGCGGCCCCTTGGCAGGCTCTGGGGCCAACGTCCTGACTTTC.

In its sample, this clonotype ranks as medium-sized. For the CDR3, the DNA is TGTGCCAGCAGCACCCAGGGAATGGGGGGCTACACCTTC. Translation: CASSTQGMGGYTF. The V and J genes are TRBV5-4 and TRBJ1-2, with TRBD1 as a possible D gene (5 bases). Deletions cut 4 bases from V and 8 bases from J, with 15 bases between. Germline V gene sequence: CDR1 SGHNT, CDR2 YYREEE (reference sequence). The CDR3 consists of 13 residues.

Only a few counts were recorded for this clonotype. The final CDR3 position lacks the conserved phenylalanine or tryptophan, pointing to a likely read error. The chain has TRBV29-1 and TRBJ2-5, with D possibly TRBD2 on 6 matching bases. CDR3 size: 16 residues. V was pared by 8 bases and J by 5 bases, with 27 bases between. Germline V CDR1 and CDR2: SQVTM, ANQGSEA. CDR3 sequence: CSIIPWISGLQETQYL. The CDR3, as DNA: TGCAGCATAATTCCCTGGATTAGCGGTTTACAGGAGACCCAGTACCTC.

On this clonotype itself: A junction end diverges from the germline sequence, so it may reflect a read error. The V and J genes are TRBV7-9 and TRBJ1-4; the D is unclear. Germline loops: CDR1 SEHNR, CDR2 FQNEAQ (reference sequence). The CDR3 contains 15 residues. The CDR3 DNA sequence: TGTACCAGCAACTTAGGTCCCCAACCATATGCAAAACTGTTTTTT. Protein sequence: CTSNLGPQPYAKLFF.

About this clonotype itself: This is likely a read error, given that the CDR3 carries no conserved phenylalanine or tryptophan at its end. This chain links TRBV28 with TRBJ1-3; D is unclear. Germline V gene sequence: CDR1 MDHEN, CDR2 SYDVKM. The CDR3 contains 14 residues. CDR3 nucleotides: TGCGCCAACTCAGCACAGTTGGTGAGAAACACCATATATTTG. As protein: CANSAQLVRNTIYL.

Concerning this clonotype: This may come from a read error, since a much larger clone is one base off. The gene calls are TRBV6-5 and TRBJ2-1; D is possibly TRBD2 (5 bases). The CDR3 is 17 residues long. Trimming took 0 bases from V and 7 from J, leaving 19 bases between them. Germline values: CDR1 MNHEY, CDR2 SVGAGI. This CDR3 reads CASSYSFGVQSMNEQFF. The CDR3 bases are TGTGCCAGCAGTTACTCTTTCGGGGTACAGTCTATGAATGAGCAGTTCTTC.

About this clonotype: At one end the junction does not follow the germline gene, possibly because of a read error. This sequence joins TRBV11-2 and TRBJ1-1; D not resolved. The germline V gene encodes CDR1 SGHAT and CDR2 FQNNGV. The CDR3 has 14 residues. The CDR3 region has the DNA TGTGTTAGCAGCTTATCCGGGGTGAACACTGAAGCCTTCTTT. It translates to CVSSLSGVNTEAFF.

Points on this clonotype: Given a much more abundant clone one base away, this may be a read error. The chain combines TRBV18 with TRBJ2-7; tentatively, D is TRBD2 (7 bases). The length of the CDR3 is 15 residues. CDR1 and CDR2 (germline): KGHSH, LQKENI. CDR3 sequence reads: CASPPPGGKYYEQYF. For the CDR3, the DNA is TGTGCCAGCCCACCACCGGGGGGCAAATACTACGAGCAGTACTTC.

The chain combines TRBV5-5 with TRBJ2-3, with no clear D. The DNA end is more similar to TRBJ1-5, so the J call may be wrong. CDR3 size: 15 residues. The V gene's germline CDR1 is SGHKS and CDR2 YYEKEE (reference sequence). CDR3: CASSFTSGIANTQHF. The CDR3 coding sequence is TGTGCCAGCAGCTTTACTAGTGGGATAGCAAATACGCAGCATTTT.

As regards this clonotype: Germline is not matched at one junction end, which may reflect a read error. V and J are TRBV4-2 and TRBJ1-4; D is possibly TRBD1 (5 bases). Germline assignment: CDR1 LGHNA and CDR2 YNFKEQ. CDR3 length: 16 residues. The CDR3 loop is CDSSQESIDQNEKLFF. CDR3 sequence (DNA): TGCGACAGCAGCCAAGAATCGATAGACCAGAATGAAAAACTGTTTTTT.

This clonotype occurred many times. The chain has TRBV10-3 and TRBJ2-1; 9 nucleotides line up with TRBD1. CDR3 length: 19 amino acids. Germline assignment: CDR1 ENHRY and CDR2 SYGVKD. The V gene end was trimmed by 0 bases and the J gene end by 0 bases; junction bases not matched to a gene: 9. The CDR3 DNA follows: TGTGCCATCAGTGAGTCCAAACAGGGGGCAAAAGCCTCCTACAATGAGCAGTTCTTC. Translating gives CAISESKQGAKASYNEQFF.

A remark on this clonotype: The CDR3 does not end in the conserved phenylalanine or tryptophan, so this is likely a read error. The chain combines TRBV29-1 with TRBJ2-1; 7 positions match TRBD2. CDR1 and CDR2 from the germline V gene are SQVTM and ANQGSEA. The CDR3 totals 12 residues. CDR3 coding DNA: TGCAGCGCTCTAAGGGACTACAATGATCAGTTCTTA. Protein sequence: CSALRDYNDQFL.

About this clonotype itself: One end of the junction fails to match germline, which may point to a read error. CDR3 amino acids: CASSFSSATYIEEFF. The DNA of the CDR3 is TGTGCCAGCAGTTTCTCTAGCGCGACCTACATTGAGGAGTTCTTC. J is TRBJ2-1 and V is TRBV7-8; tentatively, D is TRBD2 (6 bases). Per germline, CDR1 SGHVS and CDR2 FQNEAQ. The CDR3 sequence is 15 residues long.

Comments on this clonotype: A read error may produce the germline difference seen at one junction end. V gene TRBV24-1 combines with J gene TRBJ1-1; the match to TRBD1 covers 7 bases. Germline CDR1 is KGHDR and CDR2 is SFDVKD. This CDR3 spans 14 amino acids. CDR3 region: CVTASGGGNTEAFF. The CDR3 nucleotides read TGTGTCACTGCTTCAGGGGGAGGGAACACTGAGGCTTTCTTT.